These T cell receptor beta chains were read from a single sample in a study of T cell responses to AZD1222 COVID-19 vaccine. Profiling relied on immunoSEQ multiplex PCR, and the TCRdb table lists in-frame clones only, not all of them. The sample yields roughly 140,000 clones, around nine tenths seen once. The sample was peripheral blood, taken on day 0 of AZD1222 vaccination. Receptors originate from an adult in good health. CDR3s include the opening cysteine and the closing phenylalanine or tryptophan. The order of the fields is V gene, J gene, clone size, D gene, CDR3 protein, CDR3 DNA. The D gene is left open where the match is weak. Rows give clone size only sometimes, using once, few, many, or a class for an expanded clone.

v_gene: TRBV7-9
j_gene: TRBJ1-6
abundance: .
d_gene: .
CDR3aa: CASSLGEGSYNSPLHF
CDR3nt: TGTGCCAGCAGCTTGGGGGAGGGTTCCTATAATTCACCCCTCCACTTT

v_gene: TRBV7-9
j_gene: TRBJ2-7
abundance: .
d_gene: .
CDR3aa: CASSFSGGYEQYF
CDR3nt: TGTGCCAGCAGCTTTTCCGGGGGCTACGAGCAGTACTTC

v_gene: TRBV5-8
j_gene: TRBJ2-7
abundance: .
d_gene: .
CDR3aa: CASSTRLDRTYEQYF
CDR3nt: TGTGCCAGCAGCACCCGACTAGATAGGACCTACGAGCAGTACTTC

v_gene: TRBV11-2
j_gene: TRBJ1-1
abundance: .
d_gene: .
CDR3aa: CASSLSAGRSAEAFF
CDR3nt: TGTGCCAGCAGCTTATCGGCAGGTCGTAGCGCTGAAGCTTTCTTT

v_gene: TRBV11-2
j_gene: TRBJ2-4
abundance: .
d_gene: TRBD1
CDR3aa: CASSSWTGSESGDIQYF
CDR3nt: TGTGCCAGCAGCTCCTGGACAGGTTCGGAATCCGGAGACATTCAGTACTTC

v_gene: TRBV7-9
j_gene: TRBJ2-7
abundance: once
d_gene: .
CDR3aa: CASSRVGSKNEQYF
CDR3nt: TGTGCCAGCAGCAGGGTTGGCAGTAAGAACGAGCAGTACTTC

v_gene: TRBV27
j_gene: TRBJ2-7
abundance: .
d_gene: .
CDR3aa: CASSLSGGTYEQYF
CDR3nt: TGTGCCAGCAGTTTATCCGGGGGAACCTACGAGCAGTACTTC

v_gene: TRBV28
j_gene: TRBJ2-5
abundance: .
d_gene: .
CDR3aa: CASSPHGLAGAETQYF
CDR3nt: TGTGCCAGCAGTCCCCATGGACTCGCCGGAGCGGAGACCCAGTACTTC

v_gene: TRBV29-1
j_gene: TRBJ2-1
abundance: .
d_gene: .
CDR3aa: CSTRQYNEQFF
CDR3nt: TGCAGCACCAGACAGTACAATGAGCAGTTCTTC

v_gene: TRBV9
j_gene: TRBJ2-1
abundance: .
d_gene: .
CDR3aa: CASSPAGSYNEQFF
CDR3nt: TGTGCCAGCAGCCCCGCCGGATCCTACAATGAGCAGTTCTTC

v_gene: TRBV11-2
j_gene: TRBJ2-7
abundance: .
d_gene: TRBD2
CDR3aa: CASSLFGGSAYEQYF
CDR3nt: TGTGCCAGCAGCTTATTCGGCGGGAGTGCCTACGAGCAGTACTTC

v_gene: TRBV28
j_gene: TRBJ1-5
abundance: .
d_gene: .
CDR3aa: CASSLWGGFDSNQPQHF
CDR3nt: TGTGCCAGCAGTTTATGGGGGGGGTTTGATAGCAATCAGCCCCAGCATTTT

v_gene: TRBV28
j_gene: TRBJ2-7
abundance: .
d_gene: TRBD1
CDR3aa: CASRKGPGQGWYEQYF
CDR3nt: TGTGCCAGCAGAAAAGGCCCGGGACAGGGGTGGTACGAGCAGTACTTC

v_gene: TRBV27
j_gene: TRBJ2-1
abundance: once
d_gene: .
CDR3aa: CASSLRGPYNEQFF
CDR3nt: TGTGCCAGCAGTTTAAGGGGACCCTACAATGAGCAGTTCTTC

v_gene: TRBV7-3
j_gene: TRBJ2-2
abundance: .
d_gene: .
CDR3aa: CASSLLGGTGELFF
CDR3nt: TGTGCCAGCAGCTTATTGGGTGGCACCGGGGAGCTGTTTTTT

v_gene: TRBV19
j_gene: TRBJ2-5
abundance: .
d_gene: TRBD1
CDR3aa: CASSYTGGTETQYF
CDR3nt: TGTGCCAGCTCTTACACAGGGGGCACAGAGACCCAGTACTTC

v_gene: TRBV21-1
j_gene: TRBJ1-1
abundance: few
d_gene: .
CDR3aa: CASSKRQASAEAFF
CDR3nt: TGTGCCAGCAGCAAAAGACAGGCTAGCGCTGAAGCTTTCTTT

v_gene: TRBV28
j_gene: TRBJ1-1
abundance: .
d_gene: .
CDR3aa: CASTSRNTEAFF
CDR3nt: TGTGCCAGCACGTCCCGGAACACTGAAGCTTTCTTT

v_gene: TRBV4-1
j_gene: TRBJ2-3
abundance: .
d_gene: .
CDR3aa: CASSQAILGSTDTQYF
CDR3nt: TGCGCCAGCAGCCAAGCGATCCTAGGTAGCACAGATACGCAGTATTTT

v_gene: TRBV10-2
j_gene: TRBJ2-1
abundance: .
d_gene: TRBD2
CDR3aa: CASSPSGRRKEQFF
CDR3nt: TGCGCCAGCAGCCCTAGCGGGAGGAGAAAAGAGCAGTTCTTC

v_gene: TRBV7-2
j_gene: TRBJ2-7
abundance: .
d_gene: TRBD1
CDR3aa: CASSSPGQLSYEQYF
CDR3nt: TGTGCCAGCAGCTCCCCGGGACAGCTCTCCTACGAGCAGTACTTC

v_gene: TRBV6-2/TRBV6-3
j_gene: TRBJ2-3
abundance: .
d_gene: .
CDR3aa: CASSPFRGPGTDTQYF
CDR3nt: TGTGCCAGCAGCCCCTTTAGGGGACCCGGCACAGATACGCAGTATTTT

v_gene: TRBV6-5
j_gene: TRBJ1-3
abundance: .
d_gene: TRBD1
CDR3aa: CASSRQGAEGNTIYF
CDR3nt: TGTGCCAGCAGTCGACAGGGGGCTGAAGGGAACACCATATATTTT